This note documents a single TCR beta chain sequence. The method was immunoSEQ multiplex PCR; TCRdb's version includes in-frame clones alone and lacks a portion of them. Here the sample spans tens of thousands of clones, roughly 92% being singletons. From germline, CDR1 is SGHRS and CDR2 YFSETQ. V lost 6 bases to trimming and J lost 4 bases, with 13 bases between them. The CDR3 is made up of 14 amino acids. These data come from a study of T cell changes during pregnancy in multiple sclerosis. The V call is TRBV5-1, the J call TRBJ2-2, with D perhaps TRBD2 (5 bases). Sequenced material: peripheral blood, taken after pregnancy. The sequence was obtained from a female donor in good health, enrolled as a control in a pregnancy study. CDR3 nucleotides: TGCGCCAGCATCTCGGGTACTAGCACCGGGGAGCTGTTTTTT. Protein product: CASISGTSTGELFF. The whole variable domain, filled in from reference TRBV5-1 and TRBJ2-2, reads KAGVTQTPRYLIKTRGQQVTLSCSPISGHRSVSWYQQTPGQGLQFLFEYFSETQRNKGNFPGRFSGRQFSNSRSEMNVSTLELGDSALYLCASISGTSTGELFFGEGSRLTVL.